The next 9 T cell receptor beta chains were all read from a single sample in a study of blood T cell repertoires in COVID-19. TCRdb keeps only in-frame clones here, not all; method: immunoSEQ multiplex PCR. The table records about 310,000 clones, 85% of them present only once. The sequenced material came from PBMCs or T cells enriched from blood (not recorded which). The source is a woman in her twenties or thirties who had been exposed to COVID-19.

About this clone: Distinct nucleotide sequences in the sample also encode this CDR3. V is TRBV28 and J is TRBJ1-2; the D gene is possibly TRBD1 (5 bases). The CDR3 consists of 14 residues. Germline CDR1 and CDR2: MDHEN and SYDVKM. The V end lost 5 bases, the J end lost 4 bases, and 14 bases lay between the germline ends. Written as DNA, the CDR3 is TGTGCCAGCAGTCTTCCCACAGGCTCCTATGGCTACACCTTC. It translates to CASSLPTGSYGYTF.

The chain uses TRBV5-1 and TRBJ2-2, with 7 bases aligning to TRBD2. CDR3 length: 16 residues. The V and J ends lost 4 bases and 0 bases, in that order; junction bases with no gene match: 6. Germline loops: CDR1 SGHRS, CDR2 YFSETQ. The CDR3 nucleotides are TGCGCCAGCAGCAGAACTAGCGCCGCGAACACCGGGGAGCTGTTTTTT. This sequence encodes CASSRTSAANTGELFF.

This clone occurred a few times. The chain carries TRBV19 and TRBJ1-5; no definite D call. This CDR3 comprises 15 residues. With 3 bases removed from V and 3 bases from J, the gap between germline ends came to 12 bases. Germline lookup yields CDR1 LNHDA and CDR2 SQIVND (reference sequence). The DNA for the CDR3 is TGTGCCAGTAGTATCTGGTTAGCTATCAATCAGCCCCAGCATTTT. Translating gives CASSIWLAINQPQHF.

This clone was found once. CDR3 sequence (DNA): TGTGCCAGCAGCCCCGGGACAGTCGGTTCTTTAGCTTTCTTT. Amino acid sequence: CASSPGTVGSLAFF. The V call is TRBV14, the J call TRBJ1-1; 7 positions agree with TRBD1. Germline loops: CDR1 SGHDN, CDR2 FVKESK. This CDR3 region has 14 residues. Trimming took 4 bases from V and 10 from J; bases not matched to a gene: 12. Full variable domain (outside the CDR3, taken from reference TRBV14 and TRBJ1-1): EAGVTQFPSHSVIEKGQTVTLRCDPISGHDNLYWYRRVMGKEIKFLLHFVKESKQDESGMPNNRFLAERTGGTYSTLKVQPAELEDSGVYFCASSPGTVGSLAFFGQGTRLTVV.

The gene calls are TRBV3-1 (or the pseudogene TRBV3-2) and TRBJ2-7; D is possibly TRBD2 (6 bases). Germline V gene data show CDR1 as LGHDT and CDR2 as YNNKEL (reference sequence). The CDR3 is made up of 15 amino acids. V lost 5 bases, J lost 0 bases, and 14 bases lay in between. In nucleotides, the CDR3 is TGTGCCAGCAGCACACTGGCGGGGCCCTCCTACGAGCAGTACTTC. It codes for CASSTLAGPSYEQYF.

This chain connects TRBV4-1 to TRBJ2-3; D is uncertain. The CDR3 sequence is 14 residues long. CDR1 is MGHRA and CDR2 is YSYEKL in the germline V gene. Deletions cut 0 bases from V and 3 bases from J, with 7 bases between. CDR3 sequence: CASSQDHHTDTQYF. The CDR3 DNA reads TGCGCCAGCAGCCAAGATCATCATACAGATACGCAGTATTTT.

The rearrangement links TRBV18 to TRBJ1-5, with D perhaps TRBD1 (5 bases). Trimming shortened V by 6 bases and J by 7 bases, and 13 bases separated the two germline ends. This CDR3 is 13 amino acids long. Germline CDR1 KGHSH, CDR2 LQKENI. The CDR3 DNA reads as TGTGCCAGCTCTTTAGGGGTGGACCAGCCCCAGCATTTT. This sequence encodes CASSLGVDQPQHF.

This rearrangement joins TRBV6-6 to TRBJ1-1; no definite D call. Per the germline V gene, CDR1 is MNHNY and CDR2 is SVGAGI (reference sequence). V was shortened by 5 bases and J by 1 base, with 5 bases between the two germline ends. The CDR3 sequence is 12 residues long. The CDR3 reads CASSLKNTEAFF. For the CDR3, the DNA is TGTGCCAGCAGTCTCAAGAACACTGAAGCTTTCTTT.

CDR3 region: CASRTSGASFGELFF. Written as DNA, the CDR3 is TGTGCCAGCCGAACTAGCGGGGCGTCTTTTGGGGAGCTGTTTTTT. This rearrangement joins TRBV19 to TRBJ2-2, with 10 bases matching TRBD2. The V segment lost 9 bases and the J segment 8 bases; nucleotides outside the gene matches: 12. CDR1 LNHDA and CDR2 SQIVND come from the germline V gene (reference sequence). The CDR3 consists of 15 residues.